Presented here are 13 T cell receptor beta chains from one specimen sequenced in a study of tissue T cells after allogeneic stem cell transplantation (dated by TCRdb to about 2022). Library preparation used the immunoSEQ multiplex PCR assay. TCRdb carries this immuneACCESS record with in-frame sequences only. Its versions omit some clonotypes, under half of them owing to an unresolved V gene in the studies checked, with the rest unexplained. This sample lists 8,500 to 10,000 clones; approximately 40% were detected once. Of the sample, approximately 5% is held by the ten largest clones. Explained via the paper, the time point label denotes: mouse harvest day 14 after allogeneic transplant. Mouse grafts combined 10^7 T-cell-depleted bone marrow cells with 10^6 splenic CD5+ T cells, given via tail vein injection. Sequencing was performed on skin. These TCRs come from a female BALB/c mouse given C57BL/6 T cells with graft-versus-host disease after an allogeneic hematopoietic cell transplant.

As regards this clone: All gene names here are mouse names. With the read ending 1 residue before the CDR3 end, the germline J gene is used to fill in that end. The chain is built from TRBV5 and TRBJ2-5, with 8 nucleotides matching TRBD2. Per the germline V gene, CDR1 is LGHNA and CDR2 is YNLKQL (reference sequence). With 2 bases clipped from V and 6 bases from J, the junction kept 4 bases outside the gene matches. The CDR3 consists of 14 residues. The DNA read from the CDR3 is TGTGCCAGCAGCCAACTGGGGGGCGAGGACACCCAGTAC. Translating it yields CASSQLGGEDTQY. The full-length CDR3 reads as CASSQLGGEDTQYF.

In the case of this clone: The listed genes are named as in mouse. The CDR3 is cut off 1 residue early in the read; its end comes from the germline J gene. The chain combines TRBV13-1 with TRBJ2-1, with TRBD2 identical over 8 bases. CDR1 and CDR2 (germline): NSHNY, SYGAGN. The CDR3 spans 15 residues. V shed 1 base and J 1 base; nucleotides not matched to a gene: 1. The chain's CDR3 is CASSDWGGNYAEQFF. The CDR3 bases that were read are TGTGCCAGCAGTGATTGGGGGGGGAACTATGCTGAGCAGTTC.

Notes on this clone: Mouse names are used for the genes. The covered CDR3 bases are TGTGCCTGGAGTCTTGGAGGGGAGGGCAACCAGGCTCCGCTT. Translated: CAWSLGGEGNQAPL. The full CDR3 reads CAWSLGGEGNQAPLF. The chain has TRBV31 and TRBJ1-5, with D perhaps matching TRBD1 (5 bases). The read ends 1 residue early relative to the CDR3; the germline J gene fills the gap. This CDR3 has 15 amino acids. Germline CDR1 is GKSSPN and CDR2 is SITVG. The germline V and J ends were trimmed by 0 bases and 3 bases, with 12 bases remaining between them. The entire variable domain, with the rest obtained from reference TRBV31 and TRBJ1-5, is as follows: AQTIHQWPVAEIKAVGSPLSLGCTIKGKSSPNLYWYWQATGGTLQQLFYSITVGQVESVVQLNLSASRPKDDQFILSTEKLLLSHSGFYLCAWSLGGEGNQAPLFGEGTRLSVL.

There are a few counts of this clone. The gene symbols are mouse symbols. The read terminates 1 residue ahead of where the CDR3 ends, so the germline J gene completes it. The rearrangement links TRBV26 to TRBJ2-3; no clear D. The CDR3 is made up of 13 amino acids. Germline CDR1 KGHPV, CDR2 FQNQEV (reference sequence). The V and J ends lost 2 bases and 1 base respectively, with 4 bases between them. The CDR3 spells CASSLGGAETLYF. Incomplete CDR3 DNA: TGTGCCAGCAGTCTGGGGGGTGCAGAAACGCTGTAT.

Remarks on this clone: Genes and germline come from the mouse. The missing CDR3 end, 1 residue past where the read stops, is filled in from the germline J gene. The chain joins TRBV2 to TRBJ2-3; D gene uncertain. Germline V CDR1 and CDR2: LGHNA, YSYQKL. This CDR3 comprises 14 residues. V dropped 3 bases and J dropped 0 bases, with 7 bases sitting between them. CDR3 region: CASSQAASAETLYF. The sequenced part of the CDR3 DNA is TGTGCCAGCAGCCAGGCTGCTAGTGCAGAAACGCTGTAT.

Notes on this clone: Gene names are mouse gene names. The read ends 1 residue shy of where the CDR3 ends; the end is completed using the germline J gene. This rearrangement joins TRBV26 to TRBJ1-4; the D gene is possibly TRBD1 (6 bases). In germline, CDR1 is KGHPV, CDR2 FQNQEV (reference sequence). The CDR3 runs 14 residues. V shed 3 bases and J shed 2 bases, with 7 bases lying between them. CDR3 DNA (partial): TGTGCCAGCAGTCTTGGGGGCTCCAACGAAAGATTATTT. It yields the protein CASSLGGSNERLF. The whole CDR3 protein reads CASSLGGSNERLFF.

This clone appeared a single time. Germline and genes: mouse. This CDR3 is CASSQDWDQDTQYF. The CDR3 bases that were read are TGTGCCAGCAGCCAAGATTGGGACCAAGACACCCAGTAC. The V and J genes are TRBV5 and TRBJ2-5; D gene unclear. The read terminates 1 residue ahead of where the CDR3 ends, so the germline J gene completes it. The CDR3 is made up of 14 amino acids. Germline CDR1 and CDR2: LGHNA and YNLKQL (reference sequence). Trimming stripped 0 bases from V and 1 base from J, with 5 bases between.

With respect to this clone: Mouse gene names and germline throughout. The missing CDR3 end, 1 residue past where the read stops, is filled in from the germline J gene. The V and J genes are TRBV26 and TRBJ2-7; 7 bases are a match to TRBD1. V trimming: 4 bases; J trimming: 6 bases; junction bases outside the gene matches: 3. The length of the CDR3 is 12 residues. From germline, CDR1 is KGHPV and CDR2 FQNQEV (reference sequence). CDR3 DNA, as far as it was read: TGTGCCAGCAGTCCAGACAGGGTTGAACAGTAC. It is translated as CASSPDRVEQY. The entire CDR3 is CASSPDRVEQYF. The variable domain in full, with the rest retrieved from reference TRBV26 and TRBJ2-7, is NSKVIQTPRYLVKGQGQKAKMRCIPEKGHPVVFWYQQNKNNEFKFLINFQNQEVLQQIDMTEKRFSAECPSNSPCSLEIQSSEAGDSALYLCASSPDRVEQYFGPGTRLTVL.

In regard to this clone: Genes here carry mouse names. With the read ending 1 residue before the CDR3 end, the germline J gene is used to fill in that end. V gene TRBV3 combines with J gene TRBJ2-4; 7 bases match TRBD1. The CDR3 is 14 residues long. CDR1 and CDR2 (germline): SNHLY, FYNGKV (reference sequence). The ends lost 5 bases at V and 1 base at J; junction bases unmatched: 3. This CDR3 reads CASSTTGGQNTLYF. The part of the CDR3 DNA that was read is TGTGCCAGCAGCACAACAGGGGGTCAAAACACCTTGTAC. The full variable domain, with the rest looked up from reference TRBV3 and TRBJ2-4, is GPKVLQIPSHQIIDMGQMVTLNCDPVSNHLYFYWYKQILGQQMEFLVNFYNGKVMEKSKLFKDQFSVERPDGSYFTLKIQPTALEDSAVYFCASSTTGGQNTLYFGAGTRLSVL.

With respect to this clone: Gene names and germline match the mouse. Coverage ceases 1 residue before the CDR3 finishes, and the germline J gene fills in the end. This sequence joins TRBV26 and TRBJ2-5; 7 bases agree with TRBD2. V shed 3 bases, J shed 4 bases, and the junction held 1 base outside the gene matches. The CDR3 spans 13 residues. CDR1 KGHPV and CDR2 FQNQEV come from the germline V gene (reference sequence). This chain's CDR3 is CASSLLGEDTQYF. The DNA read from the CDR3 is TGTGCCAGCAGTCTCCTGGGGGAAGACACCCAGTAC. The whole variable domain, filled in from reference TRBV26 and TRBJ2-5, reads NSKVIQTPRYLVKGQGQKAKMRCIPEKGHPVVFWYQQNKNNEFKFLINFQNQEVLQQIDMTEKRFSAECPSNSPCSLEIQSSEAGDSALYLCASSLLGEDTQYFGPGTRLLVL.

Details on this clone: The genes are named according to mouse. The sequenced fragment ends 1 residue before the CDR3 boundary, so the rest is inferred from the germline J gene. The rearrangement uses TRBV3 and TRBJ1-2, with TRBD1 identical over 8 bases. V trimming: 5 bases; J trimming: 0 bases; junction bases outside the gene matches: 5. Germline V gene lookup returns CDR1 SNHLY and CDR2 FYNGKV (reference sequence). CDR3 length: 15 residues. The sequenced CDR3 bases are TGTGCCAGCAGCCTCAGGGGGCTTCCAAACTCCGACTACACC. This translates into CASSLRGLPNSDYT. The entire CDR3 is CASSLRGLPNSDYTF. Full variable domain (missing parts from reference TRBV3 and TRBJ1-2): GPKVLQIPSHQIIDMGQMVTLNCDPVSNHLYFYWYKQILGQQMEFLVNFYNGKVMEKSKLFKDQFSVERPDGSYFTLKIQPTALEDSAVYFCASSLRGLPNSDYTFGSGTRLLVI.

Notes on this clone: The gene names here belong to mouse. The DNA ends 1 residue before the CDR3 does, and the rest of the CDR3 is filled in from the germline J gene. The chain couples TRBV16 to TRBJ2-7; TRBD2 matches at 11 bases. The CDR3 length is 15 residues. V was clipped by 3 bases and J by 4 bases; unmatched bases: 5. Germline assignment: CDR1 SGHSA and CDR2 FRNQAP. The part of the CDR3 DNA that was read is TGTGCAAGCAGCTTCTCCGGGACTGGGGGTTATGAACAGTAC. It encodes CASSFSGTGGYEQY. The CDR3 in full is CASSFSGTGGYEQYF. Looking up the rest from reference TRBV16 and TRBJ2-7 gives the full variable domain: NAGVIQTPRHKVTGKGQEATLWCEPISGHSAVFWYRQTIVQGLEFLTYFRNQAPIDDSGMPKERFSAQMPNQSHSTLKIQSTQPQDSAVYLCASSFSGTGGYEQYFGPGTRLTVL.

Details on this clone: These gene names are mouse names. The CDR3 extends 1 residue past the end of the read, so its final part is completed from the germline J gene. V gene TRBV26 combines with J gene TRBJ2-3; 7 bases line up with TRBD1. Losses at the gene ends were 2 bases for V and 3 bases for J; bases not matched to a gene: 5. The germline V gene has CDR1 KGHPV and CDR2 FQNQEV (reference sequence). The CDR3 runs 15 residues. The CDR3 is CASSLHRGGAETLYF. CDR3 DNA, as far as it was read: TGTGCCAGCAGTCTGCACAGGGGAGGGGCAGAAACGCTGTAT.